One TCR beta chain is described in this entry. As originally analysed: Reference gene primer amplification gave estimated nucleated cell counts. The assay was immunoSEQ multiplex PCR, and TCRdb's table has in-frame clones only and misses some. V and J calls and clone size are as listed in that table; D and trimming were resolved from the DNA. The profile shows about 49,000 clones, approximately 86% of them singletons. This entry belongs to a study of blood T cell repertoires in COVID-19. Across the study: The United States, Italy and Spain were the sources of the acute and convalescent COVID-19 samples. T cells, B-cell-depleted T cells, or PBMCs supplied cDNA or gDNA.

The CDR3 is made up of 16 amino acids. Trimming took 4 bases from V and 4 from J, leaving 18 bases between them. The germline CDR1 and CDR2 sequences are MGHDK and SYGVNS. J is TRBJ2-3 and V is TRBV25-1; tentative D call: TRBD1 (5 bases). Input material: peripheral blood. The receptor's source is a man in his forties with active COVID-19. CDR3: CASSGTTARYADTQYF. The DNA for the CDR3 is TGTGCCAGCAGTGGGACGACAGCCCGATATGCAGATACGCAGTATTTT.